The entry below describes one T cell receptor (beta chain). Its matching antigen is unknown. A sample-barcoded 5' primer and a J-beta primer mix were used in a second PCR of about 7 to 12 cycles. In TCRdb, the 5' RACE reads were re-called with MiXCR into one record per CDR3 protein. Among roughly 800,000 distinct CDR3 sequences listed, 55% to 75% were seen once. The sample is drawn from a study of blood T cells in healthy people across ages. General observations from the study: Per million T cells, TCR beta diversity dropped about linearly as age rose.

This TCR came from a young man in good health. Sequenced: blood.

CDR3 sequence (DNA): TGTGCCAGCAGTCAGTGGGGGGCTGAAGCTTTCTTT. Its translation: CASSQWGAEAFF. The V gene is TRBV7-8, the J gene TRBJ1-1, with a possible D match to TRBD1 (5 bases). This CDR3 region has 12 residues. Trimming pared 6 bases from V and 6 bases from J, leaving 11 bases between. Germline values: CDR1 SGHVS, CDR2 FQNEAQ.